This passage covers 22 T cell receptor beta chains from one sample sequenced in a study of T cell repertoires in cytomegalovirus infection. TCRdb reprocessed the reads via MiXCR and lists one record per CDR3 protein. Here the sample spans tens of thousands of distinct CDR3 sequences, roughly 44% being singletons. Antigen specificity for these receptors is unknown. Specimen: CD8+ T cells from cultured PBMCs, collected from culture after CMV antigen stimulation. The receptors here all came from a human donor in good health (CMV status not recorded). Some clones in this sample may be carry-over from other donors' samples.

This clonotype occurred a few times. Here the CDR3 reads CASSRPGTGGSTTSTDTQYF. The CDR3 DNA reads TGTGCCAGCAGCCGACCCGGGACAGGGGGCTCGACTACTAGCACAGATACGCAGTATTTT. The V call is TRBV6-6, the J call TRBJ2-3; 12 bases fit TRBD1. The germline gives CDR1 MNHNY, CDR2 SVGAGI (reference sequence). CDR3 length: 20 amino acids. The J segment lost 0 bases and the V segment lost 6 bases, leaving 16 bases of the junction unmatched.

This clonotype was counted a few times. This chain's CDR3 is CASSELSGSPYNEQFF. CDR3 coding DNA: TGTGCCAGCAGTGAACTCTCCGGGAGTCCGTACAATGAGCAGTTCTTC. The chain carries TRBV2 and TRBJ2-1; D may be TRBD2 (6 bases). This CDR3 has 16 residues. V dropped 2 bases and J dropped 4 bases, with 15 bases sitting between them. The V gene's germline CDR1 is SNHLY and CDR2 FYNNEI. Looking up the rest from reference TRBV2 and TRBJ2-1 gives the full variable domain: EPEVTQTPSHQVTQMGQEVILRCVPISNHLYFYWYRQILGQKVEFLVSFYNNEISEKSEIFDDQFSVERPDGSNFTLKIRSTKLEDSAMYFCASSELSGSPYNEQFFGPGTRLTVL.

Only a few counts were recorded for this clonotype. V and J are TRBV7-9 and TRBJ2-7, with no clear D. Germline CDR1 SEHNR, CDR2 FQNEAQ (reference sequence). V was shortened by 5 bases and J by 3 bases, with 11 bases between the two germline ends. The CDR3 is made up of 13 amino acids. The CDR3 bases are TGTGCCAGCAGCGCGGCCCTGGACTACGAGCAGTACTTC. Protein product: CASSAALDYEQYF.

V and J are TRBV5-1 and TRBJ2-1; 9 bases are a match to TRBD2. This CDR3 contains 15 residues. J lost 4 bases, V lost 4 bases, and 6 bases had no gene match. The germline gives CDR1 SGHRS, CDR2 YFSETQ. The CDR3 is CASSVSGGRYNEQFF. Here the CDR3 DNA reads TGCGCCAGCAGCGTCAGCGGGGGGCGTTACAATGAGCAGTTCTTC.

This clonotype came up once. J is TRBJ2-1 and V is TRBV20-1; 12 bases are a match to TRBD2. V dropped 3 bases and J dropped 4; count of bases not matched to a gene: 4. This CDR3 region has 15 residues. Germline V CDR1 and CDR2: DFQATT, SNEGSKA (reference sequence). CDR3 nucleotide sequence: TGCAGTGCTAGCGGTCTAGCGGGGGGGTACAATGAGCAGTTCTTC. This encodes CSASGLAGGYNEQFF.

The chain couples TRBV6-5 to TRBJ2-2; 9 bases line up with TRBD1. Germline V lookup: CDR1 MNHEY, CDR2 SVGAGI. V dropped 6 bases and J dropped 4; count of bases not matched to a gene: 15. There are 18 residues in the CDR3. The CDR3 nucleotides read TGTGCCAGCAGCGTAACAGGGGGCAGCTATGCATTCACCGGGGAGCTGTTTTTT. Translated: CASSVTGGSYAFTGELFF.

This clonotype was seen a few times. The rearrangement joins TRBV6-5 to TRBJ1-5; weak D call: TRBD1 (5 bases). The CDR3 consists of 15 residues. From germline, CDR1 is MNHEY and CDR2 SVGAGI. V was cut by 0 bases and J by 4 bases, with 10 bases left in between. The CDR3 loop is CASSYSISGNQPQHF. The CDR3 DNA is TGTGCCAGCAGTTACTCGATTTCAGGGAATCAGCCCCAGCATTTT.

The table lists this clonotype with a few counts. This chain uses TRBV4-2 with TRBJ2-3, with D possibly TRBD2 on 6 matching bases. CDR1 is LGHNA and CDR2 is YNFKEQ in the germline V gene. This CDR3 spans 13 amino acids. V lost 4 bases to trimming and J lost 8 bases, with 13 bases between them. The CDR3 loop is CASSRSRDSTQYF. The CDR3 DNA follows: TGTGCCAGCAGCCGAAGCCGGGACTCTACGCAGTATTTT.

The genes are TRBV7-4 and TRBJ2-5; D is ambiguous. Germline V gene data show CDR1 as SGHVT and CDR2 as SQSDAQ. This CDR3 region has 14 residues. The V and J ends lost 7 bases and 0 bases respectively, with 12 bases between them. CDR3 sequence reads: CASTRDSYQETQYF. CDR3 coding DNA: TGTGCCAGCACTCGAGACTCTTACCAAGAGACCCAGTACTTC.

The gene calls are TRBV20-1 and TRBJ2-4; D gene ambiguous. This CDR3 region has 14 residues. Germline CDR1 reads DFQATT; CDR2 reads SNEGSKA (reference sequence). The V and J ends lost 0 bases and 6 bases respectively, with 12 bases between them. DNA for the CDR3: TGCAGTGCTAGAGATTATGTCAGGTCAAACATTCAGTACTTC. Amino acids: CSARDYVRSNIQYF.

The J gene is TRBJ2-5, the V gene TRBV11-1; weak D call: TRBD2 (6 bases). V dropped 7 bases and J dropped 5 bases, with 20 bases sitting between them. CDR3 length: 15 residues. Germline V gene lookup returns CDR1 SGHAT and CDR2 FQDESV (reference sequence). The CDR3 loop reads CASTPARGEGETQYF. In DNA, the CDR3 is TGTGCCAGCACCCCCGCGCGGGGTGAGGGGGAGACCCAGTACTTC. Full variable domain (outside the CDR3, taken from reference TRBV11-1 and TRBJ2-5): EAEVAQSPRYKITEKSQAVAFWCDPISGHATLYWYRQILGQGPELLVQFQDESVVDDSQLPKDRFSAERLKGVDSTLKIQPAELGDSAMYLCASTPARGEGETQYFGPGTRLLVL.

This clonotype was counted once. The V call is TRBV6-6, the J call TRBJ1-5; D remains ambiguous. The germline CDR1 and CDR2 sequences are MNHNY and SVGAGI (reference sequence). Deletions cut 10 bases from V and 3 bases from J, with 4 bases between. CDR3 length: 10 amino acids. CDR3 region: CATSNQPQHF. CDR3 nucleotides: TGTGCCACCTCCAATCAGCCCCAGCATTTT.

The count of this clonotype is one. This chain connects TRBV27 to TRBJ2-5; 7 nucleotides match TRBD1. Germline lookup yields CDR1 MNHEY and CDR2 SMNVEV (reference sequence). The CDR3 has 16 residues. The junction had 8 bases not matched to a gene; V was cut back by 4 bases and J by 0 bases. The CDR3 sequence is CASSYGDRPYQETQYF. DNA of the CDR3: TGTGCCAGCAGTTACGGGGACAGACCGTACCAAGAGACCCAGTACTTC.

This clonotype was found a few times. The J gene is TRBJ1-2, the V gene TRBV7-9; D might be TRBD1 (5 bases). Germline V gene lookup returns CDR1 SEHNR and CDR2 FQNEAQ (reference sequence). Trimming cost V 2 bases and J 3 bases, with 13 bases left between them. The CDR3 covers 15 residues. CDR3 in amino acids: CASSLRFGADYGYTF. CDR3 nucleotides: TGTGCCAGCAGCTTAAGGTTTGGGGCAGACTATGGCTACACCTTC.

The chain combines TRBV11-2 with TRBJ2-7, with TRBD1 matching 7 bases. CDR1 is SGHAT and CDR2 is FQNNGV in the germline V gene. The ends lost 4 bases at V and 2 bases at J; junction bases unmatched: 14. This CDR3 is built from 17 residues. CDR3 in DNA: TGTGCCAGCAGCTGGAAAAGACAGGGATCGCCCCCCTACGAGCAGTACTTC. Translation gives CASSWKRQGSPPYEQYF.

This clonotype showed up just once. The rearrangement uses TRBV20-1 and TRBJ2-5; 8 positions match TRBD1. J gave up 1 base and V 0 bases, and 7 bases lay outside the gene matches. Germline assignment: CDR1 DFQATT and CDR2 SNEGSKA (reference sequence). The CDR3 consists of 16 residues. The CDR3 loop is CSAREEGDRPQETQYF. The CDR3 DNA sequence: TGCAGTGCTAGAGAGGAGGGGGACAGGCCCCAAGAGACCCAGTACTTC.

The chain is built from TRBV6-6 and TRBJ2-2, with D hard to call. The CDR3 sequence is 15 residues long. Germline CDR1 reads MNHNY; CDR2 reads SVGAGI (reference sequence). The ends were cut back, 5 bases at V and 1 base at J, with 11 bases in the middle. The CDR3, as DNA: TGTGCCAGCAGTCGGCCTAGGTGGAACACCGGGGAGCTGTTTTTT. This translates into CASSRPRWNTGELFF.

This clonotype occurred a few times. The CDR3 reads CASFSGGAIEQFF. The CDR3 DNA sequence: TGTGCCAGCTTTAGCGGGGGGGCCATTGAGCAGTTCTTC. The chain joins TRBV12-3 or TRBV12-4 to TRBJ2-1, with TRBD2 matching 11 bases. The CDR3 contains 13 residues. J was trimmed by 9 bases and V by 8 bases; bases with no gene match: 6.

V is TRBV7-3 and J is TRBJ2-3; 9 nucleotides align to TRBD1. In germline, CDR1 is SGHTA, CDR2 FQGTGA. V shed 3 bases, J shed 7 bases, and the junction held 2 bases outside the gene matches. The length of the CDR3 is 13 residues. The CDR3 DNA reads as TGTGCCAGCAGCTTGGACAGGGGTAATACGCAGTATTTT. Translating it yields CASSLDRGNTQYF.

The J gene is TRBJ2-1, the V gene TRBV9; the match to TRBD2 covers 14 bases. V trimming: 2 bases; J trimming: 0 bases; junction bases outside the gene matches: 16. This CDR3 is 22 amino acids long. Germline V gene data show CDR1 as SGDLS and CDR2 as YYNGEE. DNA of the CDR3: TGTGCCAGCAGCGTCTCGGGACAGTCAAAGACTAGCGGGAGGGCCTCCTACAATGAGCAGTTCTTC. This sequence encodes CASSVSGQSKTSGRASYNEQFF.

This clonotype has just a few counts. The gene calls are TRBV15 and TRBJ2-1, with TRBD2 identical over 8 bases. In germline, CDR1 is LNHNV, CDR2 YYDKDF (reference sequence). The CDR3 has 17 amino acids. Trimming took 0 bases from V and 5 from J; bases not matched to a gene: 9. Here the CDR3 DNA reads TGTGCCACCAGCAGAGATATGACAGCGGGGGCCCACAATGAGCAGTTCTTC. Translated: CATSRDMTAGAHNEQFF.

The rearrangement links TRBV4-1 to TRBJ1-3; TRBD1 is a possible D gene (6 bases). Germline V gives CDR1 MGHRA, CDR2 YSYEKL. CDR3 length: 17 residues. Trimming removed 2 bases at V and 2 bases at J, with 16 bases between. The CDR3 DNA follows: TGCGCCAGCAGCCAATTCCTCAGGGGAGCGCCTGGAAACACCATATATTTT. The encoded protein is CASSQFLRGAPGNTIYF.